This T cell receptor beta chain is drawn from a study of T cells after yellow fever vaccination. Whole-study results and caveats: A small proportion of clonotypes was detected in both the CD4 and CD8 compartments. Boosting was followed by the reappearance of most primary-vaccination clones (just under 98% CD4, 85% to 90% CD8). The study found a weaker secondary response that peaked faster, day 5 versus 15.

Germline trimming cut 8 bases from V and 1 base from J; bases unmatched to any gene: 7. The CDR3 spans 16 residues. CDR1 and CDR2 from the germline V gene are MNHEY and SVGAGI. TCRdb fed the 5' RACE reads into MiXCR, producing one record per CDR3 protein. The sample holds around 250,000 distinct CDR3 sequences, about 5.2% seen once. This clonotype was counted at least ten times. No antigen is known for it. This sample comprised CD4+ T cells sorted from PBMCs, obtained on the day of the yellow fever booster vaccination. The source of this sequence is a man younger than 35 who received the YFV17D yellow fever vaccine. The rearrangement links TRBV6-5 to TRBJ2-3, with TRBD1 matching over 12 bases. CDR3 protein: CASRDRGPYGTDTQYF. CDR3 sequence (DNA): TGTGCCAGCCGGGACAGGGGGCCCTATGGCACAGATACGCAGTATTTT.